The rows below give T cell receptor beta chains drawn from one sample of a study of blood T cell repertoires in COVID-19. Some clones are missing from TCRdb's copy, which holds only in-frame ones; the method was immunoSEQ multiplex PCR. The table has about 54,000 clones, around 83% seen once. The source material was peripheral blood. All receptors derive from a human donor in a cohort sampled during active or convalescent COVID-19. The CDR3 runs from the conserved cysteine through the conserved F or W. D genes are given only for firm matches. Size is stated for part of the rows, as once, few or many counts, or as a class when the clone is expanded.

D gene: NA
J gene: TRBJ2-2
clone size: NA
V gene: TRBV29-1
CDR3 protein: CSVEDGELFF
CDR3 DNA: TGCAGCGTGGAGGACGGGGAGCTGTTTTTT

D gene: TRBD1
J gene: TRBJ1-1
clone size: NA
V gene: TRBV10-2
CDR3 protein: CASSEWTGKNTEAFF
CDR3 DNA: TGCGCCAGCAGTGAGTGGACAGGGAAGAACACTGAAGCTTTCTTT

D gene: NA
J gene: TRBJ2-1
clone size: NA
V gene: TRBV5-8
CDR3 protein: CASSSYFDEQFF
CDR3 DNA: TGTGCCAGCAGCTCATACTTCGATGAGCAGTTCTTC

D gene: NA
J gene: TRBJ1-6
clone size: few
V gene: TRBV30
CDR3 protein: CAWSPTRGSPLHF
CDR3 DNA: TGTGCCTGGAGTCCGACCCGAGGGTCACCCCTCCACTTT

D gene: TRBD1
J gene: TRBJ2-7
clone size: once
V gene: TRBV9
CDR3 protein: CASSALGTDSYEQYF
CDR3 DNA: TGTGCCAGCAGCGCCCTCGGGACAGATTCCTACGAGCAGTACTTC

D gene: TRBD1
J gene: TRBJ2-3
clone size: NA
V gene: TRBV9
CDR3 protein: CASSGPPGDRWGDTQYF
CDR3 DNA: TGTGCCAGCAGCGGCCCTCCGGGGGACAGGTGGGGGGATACGCAGTATTTT

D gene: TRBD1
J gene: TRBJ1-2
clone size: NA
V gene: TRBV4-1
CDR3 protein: CASSQTGTGNYGYTF
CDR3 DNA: TGCGCCAGCAGCCAGACAGGGACAGGGAACTATGGCTACACCTTC

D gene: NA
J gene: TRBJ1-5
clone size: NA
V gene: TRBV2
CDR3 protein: CASRVEGNQPQHF
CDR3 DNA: TGTGCCAGCAGGGTGGAGGGCAATCAGCCCCAGCATTTT

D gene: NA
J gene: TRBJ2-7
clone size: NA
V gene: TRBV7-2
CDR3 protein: CASSSPPFGLEQYF
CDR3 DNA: TGTGCCAGCAGTTCCCCCCCCTTCGGTCTCGAGCAGTACTTC

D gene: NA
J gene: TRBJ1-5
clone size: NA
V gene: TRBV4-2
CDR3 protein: CASSQEGGNQPQHF
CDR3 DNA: TGTGCCAGCAGCCAAGAAGGCGGGAATCAGCCCCAGCATTTT

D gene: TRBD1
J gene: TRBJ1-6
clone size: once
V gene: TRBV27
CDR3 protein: CASSPQGATYNSPLHF
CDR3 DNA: TGTGCCAGCAGTCCACAGGGGGCCACCTATAATTCACCCCTCCACTTT

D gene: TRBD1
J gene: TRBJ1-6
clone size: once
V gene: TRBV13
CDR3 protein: CASSPRDRETYNSPLHF
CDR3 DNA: TGTGCCAGCAGCCCCCGGGACAGGGAAACCTATAATTCACCCCTCCACTTT

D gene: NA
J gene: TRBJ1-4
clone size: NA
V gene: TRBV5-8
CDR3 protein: CASSLGLAENEKLFF
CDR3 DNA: TGTGCCAGCAGCTTGGGGTTGGCAGAAAATGAAAAACTGTTTTTT

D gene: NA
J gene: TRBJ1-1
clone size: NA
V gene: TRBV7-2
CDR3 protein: CASSFTGVGEAFF
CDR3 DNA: TGTGCCAGCAGCTTCACAGGAGTCGGTGAAGCTTTCTTT

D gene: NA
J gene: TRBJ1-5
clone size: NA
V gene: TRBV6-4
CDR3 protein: CASRSKGAQNQPQHF
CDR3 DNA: TGTGCCAGCAGATCGAAAGGGGCTCAAAATCAGCCCCAGCATTTT

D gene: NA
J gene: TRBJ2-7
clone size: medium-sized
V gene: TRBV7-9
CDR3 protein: CASSSPGARDEQYF
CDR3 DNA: TGTGCCAGCAGTTCTCCAGGGGCGCGGGACGAGCAGTACTTC

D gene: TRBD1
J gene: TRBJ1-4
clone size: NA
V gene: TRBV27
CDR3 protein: CASRRTGGIEKLFF
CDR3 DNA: TGTGCCAGCAGAAGGACAGGGGGCATTGAAAAACTGTTTTTT

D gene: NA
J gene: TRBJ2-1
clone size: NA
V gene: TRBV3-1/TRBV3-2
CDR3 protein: CASSPYGQGGGQFF
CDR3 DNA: TGTGCCAGCAGCCCTTATGGCCAAGGCGGAGGGCAGTTCTTC

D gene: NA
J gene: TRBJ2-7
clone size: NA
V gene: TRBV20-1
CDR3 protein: CSARAGHEQYF
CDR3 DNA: TGCAGTGCTAGAGCAGGGCACGAGCAGTACTTC

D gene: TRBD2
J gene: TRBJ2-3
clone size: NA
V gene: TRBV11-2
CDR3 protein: CASSFRDSGRGTDTQYF
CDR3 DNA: TGTGCCAGCAGCTTCCGGGACTCCGGGAGGGGCACAGATACGCAGTATTTT

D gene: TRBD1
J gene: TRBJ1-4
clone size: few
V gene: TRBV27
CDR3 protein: CASSLRGGRSNEKLFF
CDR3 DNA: TGTGCCAGCAGTTTAAGAGGGGGCAGATCTAATGAAAAACTGTTTTTT

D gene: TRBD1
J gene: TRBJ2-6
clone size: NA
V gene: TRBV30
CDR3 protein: CAWSGQGAGGANVLTF
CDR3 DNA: TGTGCCTGGAGTGGACAGGGGGCGGGCGGGGCCAACGTCCTGACTTTC

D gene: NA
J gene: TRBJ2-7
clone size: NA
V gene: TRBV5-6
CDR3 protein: CASNLWGRFLYEQYF
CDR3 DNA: TGTGCCAGCAATCTATGGGGGCGATTCCTCTACGAGCAGTACTTC

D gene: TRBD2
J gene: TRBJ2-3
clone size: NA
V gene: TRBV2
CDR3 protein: CASSALAGGTDTQYF
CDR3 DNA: TGTGCCAGCAGTGCACTAGCGGGGGGCACAGATACGCAGTATTTT

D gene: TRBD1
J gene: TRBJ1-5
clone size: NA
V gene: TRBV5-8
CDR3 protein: CASSSGTAQPQHF
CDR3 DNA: TGTGCCAGCAGCTCGGGGACAGCTCAGCCCCAGCATTTT

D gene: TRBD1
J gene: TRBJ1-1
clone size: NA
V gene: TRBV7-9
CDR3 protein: CASSPDRGFTEAFF
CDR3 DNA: TGTGCCAGCAGCCCGGACAGGGGATTTACTGAAGCTTTCTTT

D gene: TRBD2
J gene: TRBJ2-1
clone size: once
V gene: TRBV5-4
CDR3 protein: CASSLGGGASGNEQFF
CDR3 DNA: TGTGCCAGCAGCTTGGGTGGGGGGGCTAGCGGGAATGAGCAGTTCTTC

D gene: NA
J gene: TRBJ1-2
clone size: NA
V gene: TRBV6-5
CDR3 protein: CASSYSLGAYTF
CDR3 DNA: TGTGCCAGCAGTTATTCCTTGGGGGCCTACACCTTC

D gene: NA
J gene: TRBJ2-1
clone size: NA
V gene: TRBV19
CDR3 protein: CASSISQANNEQFF
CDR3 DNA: TGTGCCAGTAGTATAAGTCAGGCTAACAATGAGCAGTTCTTC

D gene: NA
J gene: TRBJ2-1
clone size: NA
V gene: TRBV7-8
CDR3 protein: CASSLAGRAVQGEQFF
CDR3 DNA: TGTGCCAGCAGCTTAGCGGGCAGGGCAGTTCAAGGTGAGCAGTTCTTC

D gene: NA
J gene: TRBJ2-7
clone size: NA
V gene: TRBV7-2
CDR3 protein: CASSVTGSSYEQYF
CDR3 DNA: TGTGCCAGCAGCGTGACAGGTAGCTCCTACGAGCAGTACTTC

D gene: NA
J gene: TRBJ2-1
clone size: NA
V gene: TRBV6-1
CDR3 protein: CASSDFRGSPSRSYNEQFF
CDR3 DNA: NA

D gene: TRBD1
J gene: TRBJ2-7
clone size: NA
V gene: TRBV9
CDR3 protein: CASSVAGGWDVEQYF
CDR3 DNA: TGTGCCAGCAGCGTAGCAGGGGGCTGGGATGTCGAGCAGTACTTC

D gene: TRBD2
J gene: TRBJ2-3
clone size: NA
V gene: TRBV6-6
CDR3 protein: CASSERGFSTDTQYF
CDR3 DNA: TGTGCCAGCAGCGAGCGGGGATTTAGCACAGATACGCAGTATTTT

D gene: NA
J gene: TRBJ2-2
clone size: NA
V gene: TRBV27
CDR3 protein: CASSLWAGTSAGELFF
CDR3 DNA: TGTGCCAGCAGTTTATGGGCCGGGACTTCAGCCGGGGAGCTGTTTTTT

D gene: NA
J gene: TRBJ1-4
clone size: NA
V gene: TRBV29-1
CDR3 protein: CSVQEGQNEKLFF
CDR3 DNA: TGCAGCGTTCAGGAGGGGCAGAATGAAAAACTGTTTTTT

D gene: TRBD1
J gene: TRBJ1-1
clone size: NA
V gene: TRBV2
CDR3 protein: CASSGPGGTEAFF
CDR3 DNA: TGTGCCAGCAGTGGTCCAGGGGGCACTGAAGCTTTCTTT

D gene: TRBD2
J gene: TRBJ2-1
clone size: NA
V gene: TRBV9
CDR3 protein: CASSGGGSGYEQFF
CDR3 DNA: TGTGCCAGCAGCGGGGGAGGGAGCGGTTATGAGCAGTTCTTC

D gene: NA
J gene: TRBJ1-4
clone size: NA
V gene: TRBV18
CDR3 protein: CASSPNPANEKLFF
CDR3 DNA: TGTGCCAGCTCACCAAACCCAGCTAATGAAAAACTGTTTTTT

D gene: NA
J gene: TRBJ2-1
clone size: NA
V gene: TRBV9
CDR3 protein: CASSVVGSLSYNEQFF
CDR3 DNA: TGTGCCAGCAGCGTAGTGGGCTCCCTCTCCTACAATGAGCAGTTCTTC

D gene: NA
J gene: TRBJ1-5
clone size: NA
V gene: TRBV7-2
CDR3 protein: CASSLVTGNSNQPQHF
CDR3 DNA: TGTGCCAGCAGCTTAGTTACAGGGAATAGCAATCAGCCCCAGCATTTT

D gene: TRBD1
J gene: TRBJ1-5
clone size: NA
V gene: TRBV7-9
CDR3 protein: CASSLGTGDQPQHF
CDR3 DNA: TGTGCCAGCAGCTTAGGAACAGGGGATCAGCCCCAGCATTTT

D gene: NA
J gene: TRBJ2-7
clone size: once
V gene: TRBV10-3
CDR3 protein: CAISDSGGNREQYF
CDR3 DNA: TGTGCCATCAGTGACTCAGGGGGGAATCGCGAGCAGTACTTC

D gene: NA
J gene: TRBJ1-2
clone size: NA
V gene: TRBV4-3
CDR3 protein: CASSQRDTYGYTF
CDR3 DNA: TGCGCCAGCAGCCAACGGGACACATATGGCTACACCTTC

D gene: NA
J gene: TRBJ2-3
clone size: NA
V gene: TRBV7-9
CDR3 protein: CASSPGVSTDTQYF
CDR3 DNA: TGTGCCAGCAGCCCAGGGGTAAGCACAGATACGCAGTATTTT

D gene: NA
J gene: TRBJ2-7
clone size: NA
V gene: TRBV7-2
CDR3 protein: CASSLAGREQYF
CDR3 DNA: TGTGCCAGCAGCTTAGCGGGGCGGGAGCAGTACTTC

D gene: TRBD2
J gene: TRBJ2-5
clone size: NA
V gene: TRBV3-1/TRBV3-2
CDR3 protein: CASSQDQGLASETQYF
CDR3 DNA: TGTGCCAGCAGCCAAGATCAGGGACTAGCATCAGAGACCCAGTACTTC

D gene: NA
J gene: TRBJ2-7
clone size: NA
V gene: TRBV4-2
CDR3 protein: CASSPGDSNYEQYF
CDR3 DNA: TGTGCCAGCAGCCCCGGAGACAGTAACTACGAGCAGTACTTC

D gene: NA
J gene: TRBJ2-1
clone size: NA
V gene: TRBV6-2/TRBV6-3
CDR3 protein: CASSYEERSPTPNEQFF
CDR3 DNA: TGTGCCAGCAGTTACGAGGAGCGATCGCCCACTCCCAATGAGCAGTTCTTC

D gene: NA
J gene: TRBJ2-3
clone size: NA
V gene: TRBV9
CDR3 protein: CASSRGTVNTQYF
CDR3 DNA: TGTGCCTCGTCGCGGGGAACGGTAAATACGCAGTATTTT

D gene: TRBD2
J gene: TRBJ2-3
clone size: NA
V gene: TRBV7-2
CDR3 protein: CASSPRGGGQTDTQYF
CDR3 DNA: TGTGCCAGCAGCCCCCGTGGCGGGGGGCAAACAGATACGCAGTATTTT

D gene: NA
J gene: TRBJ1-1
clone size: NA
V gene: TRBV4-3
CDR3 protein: CASSQESFVEAFF
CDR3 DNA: TGCGCCAGCAGCCAAGAATCCTTCGTCGAAGCTTTCTTT

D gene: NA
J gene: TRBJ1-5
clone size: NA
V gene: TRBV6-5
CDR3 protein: CASKAGGNQPQHF
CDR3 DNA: TGTGCCAGCAAAGCAGGGGGCAATCAGCCCCAGCATTTT

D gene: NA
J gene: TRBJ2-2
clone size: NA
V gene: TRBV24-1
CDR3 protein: CATSDERKAANTGELFF
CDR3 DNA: TGTGCCACCAGTGATGAGAGGAAGGCCGCGAACACCGGGGAGCTGTTTTTT

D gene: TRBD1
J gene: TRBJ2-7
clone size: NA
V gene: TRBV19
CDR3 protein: CASSARDSPLYEQYF
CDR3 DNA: TGTGCCAGTAGTGCCCGGGACAGTCCTCTCTACGAGCAGTACTTC

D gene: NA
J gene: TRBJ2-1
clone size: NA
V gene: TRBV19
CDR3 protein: CASPCGTYNEQFF
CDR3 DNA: TGTGCCAGTCCCTGCGGTACCTACAATGAGCAGTTCTTC

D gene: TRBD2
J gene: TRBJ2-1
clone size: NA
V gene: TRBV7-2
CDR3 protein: CASSLVRLAGTDEQFF
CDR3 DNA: TGTGCCAGCAGCTTAGTTCGGCTAGCGGGGACTGATGAGCAGTTCTTC